This is a list of T cell receptor beta chains from one sample in a study of shared clonotypes between healthy human individuals. Method: immunoSEQ multiplex PCR; TCRdb's copy keeps in-frame clones and lacks some. The sample gives more than 900,000 clones, about 84% of which show up once; roughly 0.57% is in the top ten. The material sequenced was memory CD4+ T cells from PBMCs. These receptors were collected from a young man in good health. Some clones in this sample may be carry-over from other donors' samples. Each CDR3 is given with its conserved first and last residue. A D gene is named only where the DNA matches it firmly. Part of the rows lack a size; the others show once, few, many or a class for expanded clones.

V gene	D gene	J gene	clone size	CDR3 protein	CDR3 DNA
TRBV27	.	TRBJ1-2	.	CASKSYGVGYGYTF	TGTGCCAGCAAATCTTACGGGGTGGGCTATGGCTACACCTTC
TRBV15	.	TRBJ1-4	.	CATSRDQSTNEKLFF	TGTGCCACCAGCAGAGACCAGTCAACTAATGAAAAACTGTTTTTT
TRBV5-1	.	TRBJ2-3	.	CASRLGTLGDTQYF	TGCGCCAGCCGTTTGGGGACCCTTGGAGATACGCAGTATTTT
TRBV9	TRBD2	TRBJ2-1	few	CASSQRGLAGGPEQFF	TGTGCCAGCAGCCAAAGAGGACTAGCGGGAGGTCCGGAGCAGTTCTTC
TRBV19	.	TRBJ1-1	.	CASSPGGGLNTEAFF	TGTGCCAGTAGTCCCGGTGGAGGCTTGAACACTGAAGCTTTCTTT
TRBV7-7	.	TRBJ2-1	.	CASSLARGQPWFF	TGTGCCAGCAGCTTAGCGCGTGGCCAGCCATGGTTCTTC
TRBV28	.	TRBJ1-5	once	CASSQLDPDSNQPQHF	TGTGCCAGCAGTCAGTTGGACCCGGATAGCAATCAGCCCCAGCATTTT
TRBV19	.	TRBJ2-7	.	CASSTRASLGVYF	TGTGCCAGTAGTACACGGGCCTCCCTCGGGGTGTACTTC
TRBV7-8	.	TRBJ1-1	.	CASSFTSVPGEAFF	TGTGCCAGCAGCTTCACCTCGGTACCCGGTGAAGCTTTCTTT
TRBV27	.	TRBJ1-2	.	CASRTGSRGYTF	TGTGCCAGCCGAACAGGGTCCCGGGGCTACACCTTC
TRBV5-1	TRBD1	TRBJ2-7	.	CASSSDRGLYEQYF	TGCGCCAGCAGTTCCGACAGGGGGCTTTACGAGCAGTACTTC
TRBV28	.	TRBJ1-1	once	CASSSLPLNTEAFF	TGTGCCAGCAGTTCCCTCCCCCTGAACACTGAAGCTTTCTTT
TRBV28	.	TRBJ2-5	.	CASSSGGGETQYF	TGTGCCAGCAGTTCCGGAGGAGGGGAGACCCAGTACTTC
TRBV2	.	TRBJ1-3	few	CASRADTAGNTIYF	TGTGCCAGCAGGGCGGACACGGCCGGAAACACCATATATTTT
TRBV7-9	TRBD2	TRBJ2-7	many	CASSLRLAGVSGTSYEQYF	TGTGCCAGCAGCTTAAGACTAGCGGGAGTTTCAGGGACCTCCTACGAGCAGTACTTC
TRBV12-5	.	TRBJ2-3	.	CASGPEPSGDTQYF	TGTGCTAGTGGCCCGGAGCCCTCAGGGGATACGCAGTATTTT
TRBV19	.	TRBJ1-5	.	CASNNRQGGPNQPQHF	TGTGCCAGTAATAACCGGCAGGGAGGACCCAATCAGCCCCAGCATTTT
TRBV29-1	TRBD1	TRBJ1-3	.	CSVEGQGLRGNTIYF	TGCAGCGTTGAGGGACAGGGTTTGAGAGGAAACACCATATATTTT
TRBV6-1	TRBD1	TRBJ2-1	once	CASSAQGADYNEQFF	TGTGCCAGCAGTGCACAGGGGGCTGACTACAATGAGCAGTTCTTC
TRBV10-1	.	TRBJ2-7	.	CASSTTPANEQYF	TGCGCCAGCTCCACCACTCCCGCGAACGAGCAGTACTTC
TRBV30	.	TRBJ1-5	.	CAWSLRTNSYNQPQHF	TGTGCCTGGAGTCTTCGGACAAATTCCTACAATCAGCCCCAGCATTTT
TRBV20-1	.	TRBJ1-1	.	CRGAGNTEAFF	TGCAGGGGGGCAGGGAACACTGAAGCTTTCTTT
TRBV7-6	.	TRBJ1-4	.	CASSLGPRAQKLFF	TGTGCCAGCAGCTTAGGTCCACGCGCCCAAAAACTGTTTTTT
TRBV6-5	.	TRBJ2-5	.	CASSFSGPHQETQYF	TGTGCCAGCAGTTTCTCGGGACCCCACCAAGAGACCCAGTACTTC
TRBV5-1	TRBD1	TRBJ2-4	.	CASSAGQGENIQYF	TGCGCCAGCAGCGCCGGACAGGGCGAAAACATTCAGTACTTC
TRBV13	TRBD2	TRBJ2-2	.	CASSFRVAGGTGELFF	TGTGCCAGCAGCTTTCGGGTAGCGGGAGGGACCGGGGAGCTGTTTTTT
TRBV5-6	.	TRBJ2-5	.	CASSFLRGETQYF	TGTGCCAGCAGCTTTCTCCGGGGGGAGACCCAGTACTTC
TRBV5-5	TRBD1	TRBJ2-3	.	CASSARWGTDTDTQYF	TGTGCCAGCAGCGCCCGGTGGGGGACAGACACAGATACGCAGTATTTT
TRBV5-8	.	TRBJ1-1	.	CASSYWSPAEAFF	TGTGCCAGCAGCTATTGGTCCCCGGCTGAAGCTTTCTTT
TRBV6-1	.	TRBJ1-4	.	CASKNSKTYEKLFF	TGTGCCAGCAAGAACAGTAAAACTTATGAAAAACTGTTTTTT
TRBV7-3	TRBD1	TRBJ2-2	.	CASSRDSGELFF	TGTGCCAGCAGCCGGGACAGCGGGGAGCTGTTTTTT
TRBV30	.	TRBJ1-1	.	CAWSANMEAFF	TGTGCCTGGAGCGCGAATATGGAAGCTTTCTTT
TRBV10-3	TRBD2	TRBJ2-3	few	CAISEGLAGATQYF	TGTGCCATCAGTGAGGGACTAGCGGGAGCTACGCAGTATTTT
TRBV5-4	TRBD1	TRBJ2-7	.	CASSQGQGNYEQYF	TGTGCCAGCAGCCAGGGACAGGGGAACTACGAGCAGTACTTC
TRBV28	.	TRBJ1-5	.	CASSLTTWRGRYSNQPQHF	TGTGCCAGCAGTTTAACTACGTGGAGGGGACGATATAGCAATCAGCCCCAGCATTTT
TRBV28	.	TRBJ2-5	.	CASTFRGREEETQYF	TGTGCCAGCACCTTTCGAGGCAGGGAGGAAGAGACCCAGTACTTC
TRBV9	.	TRBJ1-1	.	CASSISGENTEAFF	TGTGCCAGCAGCATCTCGGGGGAGAACACTGAAGCTTTCTTT
TRBV10-1	.	TRBJ2-7	.	CASSESSRRDEQYF	TGCGCCAGCAGTGAGTCGAGCAGGAGGGACGAGCAGTACTTC
TRBV27	.	TRBJ1-4	many	CASSWDGRNEKLFF	TGTGCCAGCAGTTGGGATGGGAGGAATGAAAAACTGTTTTTT
TRBV7-2	.	TRBJ1-5	.	CASSLELTSYQPQHF	TGTGCCAGCAGCTTAGAATTAACCTCTTATCAGCCCCAGCATTTT
TRBV6-6	.	TRBJ1-6	.	CASRDVSSYNSPLHF	TGTGCCAGCAGAGACGTGAGCTCCTATAATTCACCCCTCCACTTT
TRBV5-1	.	TRBJ2-7	.	CASSLRVNSYEQYF	TGCGCCAGCAGCTTGCGGGTTAACTCCTACGAGCAGTACTTC
TRBV9	TRBD1	TRBJ1-2	.	CASSTNRGPYGYTF	TGTGCCAGCAGCACCAACAGGGGGCCCTATGGCTACACCTTC
TRBV27	.	TRBJ2-1	many	CASSQTPTGNNEQFF	TGTGCCAGCAGCCAAACCCCCACAGGGAACAATGAGCAGTTCTTC
TRBV29-1	.	TRBJ2-3	.	CSVTSSDTQYF	TGCAGCGTTACCTCCAGTGATACGCAGTATTTT
TRBV9	.	TRBJ2-5	.	CASSEGTGLQETQYF	TGTGCCAGCAGCGAGGGGACCGGGCTCCAAGAGACCCAGTACTTC
TRBV6-1	TRBD1	TRBJ2-5	.	CASSVGQGARETQYF	TGTGCCAGCAGTGTAGGACAGGGGGCACGGGAGACCCAGTACTTC
TRBV2	.	TRBJ1-4	.	CASRLDSIDEKLFF	TGTGCCAGCAGACTAGACAGTATTGATGAAAAACTGTTTTTT
TRBV30	.	TRBJ2-2	.	CAWRRDASNTGELFF	TGTGCCTGGAGGAGGGACGCCTCGAACACCGGGGAGCTGTTTTTT
TRBV6-5	TRBD1	TRBJ2-7	few	CASTVNDRGYEQYF	TGTGCCAGCACCGTGAATGACAGGGGCTACGAGCAGTACTTC
TRBV2	.	TRBJ2-7	.	CASTQAGYEQYF	TGTGCCAGCACCCAGGCGGGCTACGAGCAGTACTTC
TRBV27	TRBD1	TRBJ1-1	.	CASSLVPQGRSSTEAFF	TGTGCCAGCAGTTTAGTACCACAGGGGCGCAGTTCCACTGAAGCTTTCTTT
TRBV28	.	TRBJ2-4	.	CASSPGLGGVNIQYF	TGTGCCAGCAGCCCGGGCCTAGGTGGGGTAAACATTCAGTACTTC
TRBV27	.	TRBJ2-2	few	CASWAPRVGELFF	TGTGCCAGCTGGGCCCCGAGGGTCGGGGAGCTGTTTTTT
TRBV11-3	TRBD2	TRBJ2-5	.	CASSFAGGDATQYF	TGTGCCAGCAGCTTCGCGGGGGGGGATGCGACCCAGTACTTC
TRBV7-9	.	TRBJ2-3	.	CASSLELVSDTQYF	TGTGCCAGCAGCTTAGAACTAGTCTCCGATACGCAGTATTTT